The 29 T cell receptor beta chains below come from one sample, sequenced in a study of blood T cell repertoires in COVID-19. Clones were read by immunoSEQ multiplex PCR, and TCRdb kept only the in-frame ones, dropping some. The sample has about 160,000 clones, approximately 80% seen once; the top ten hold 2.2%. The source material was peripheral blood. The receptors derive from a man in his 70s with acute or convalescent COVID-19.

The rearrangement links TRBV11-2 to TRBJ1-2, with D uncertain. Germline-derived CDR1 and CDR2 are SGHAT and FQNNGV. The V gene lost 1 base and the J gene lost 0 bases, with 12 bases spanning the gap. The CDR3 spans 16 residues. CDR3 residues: CASSLVGVGANYGYTF. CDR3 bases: TGTGCCAGCAGCTTAGTAGGTGTTGGAGCTAACTATGGCTACACCTTC.

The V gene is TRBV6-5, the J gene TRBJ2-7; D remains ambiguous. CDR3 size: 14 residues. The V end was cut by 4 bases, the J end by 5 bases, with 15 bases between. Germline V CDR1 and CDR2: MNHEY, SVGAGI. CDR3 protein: CASSSPSLTDEQYF. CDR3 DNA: TGTGCCAGCAGTTCCCCTAGTTTGACGGACGAGCAGTACTTC.

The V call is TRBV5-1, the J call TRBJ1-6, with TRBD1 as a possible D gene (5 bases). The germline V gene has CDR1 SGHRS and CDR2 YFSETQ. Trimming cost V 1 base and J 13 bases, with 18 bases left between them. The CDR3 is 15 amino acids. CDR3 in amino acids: CASSLNGGSIFPLHF. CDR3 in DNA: TGCGCCAGCAGCTTGAACGGGGGAAGTATATTTCCCCTCCACTTT.

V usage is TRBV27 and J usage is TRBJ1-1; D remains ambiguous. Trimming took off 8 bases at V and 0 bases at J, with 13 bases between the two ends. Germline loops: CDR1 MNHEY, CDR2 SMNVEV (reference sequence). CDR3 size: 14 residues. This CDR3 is CASQASRLNTEAFF. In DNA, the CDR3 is TGTGCCAGCCAGGCGTCACGATTGAACACTGAAGCTTTCTTT.

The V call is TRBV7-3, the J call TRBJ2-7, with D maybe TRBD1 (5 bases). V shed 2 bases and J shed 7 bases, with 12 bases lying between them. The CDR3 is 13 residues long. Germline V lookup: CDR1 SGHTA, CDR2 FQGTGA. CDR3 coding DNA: TGTGCCAGCAGCTTACAGCCTAAGGGGGAGCAGTACTTC. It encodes CASSLQPKGEQYF.

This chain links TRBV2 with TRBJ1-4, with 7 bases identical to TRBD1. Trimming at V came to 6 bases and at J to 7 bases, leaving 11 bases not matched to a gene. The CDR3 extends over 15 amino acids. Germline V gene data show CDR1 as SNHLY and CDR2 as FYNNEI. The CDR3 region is CASRPPGGSVEKLFF. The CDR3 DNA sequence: TGTGCCAGCAGGCCACCAGGGGGTTCGGTTGAAAAACTGTTTTTT.

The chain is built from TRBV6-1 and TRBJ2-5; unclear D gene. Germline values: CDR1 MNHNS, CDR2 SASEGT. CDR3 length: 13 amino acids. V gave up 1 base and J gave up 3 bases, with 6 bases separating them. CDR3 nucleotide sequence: TGTGCCAGCAGTGAAGTTCCAGAAGAGACCCAGTACTTC. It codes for CASSEVPEETQYF.

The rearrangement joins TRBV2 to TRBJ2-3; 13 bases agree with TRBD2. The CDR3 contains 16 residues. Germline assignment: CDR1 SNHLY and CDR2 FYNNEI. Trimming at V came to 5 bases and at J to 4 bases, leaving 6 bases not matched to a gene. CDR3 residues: CASSRTSGRGADTQYF. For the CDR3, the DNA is TGTGCCAGCAGTCGGACTAGCGGGAGAGGAGCAGATACGCAGTATTTT.

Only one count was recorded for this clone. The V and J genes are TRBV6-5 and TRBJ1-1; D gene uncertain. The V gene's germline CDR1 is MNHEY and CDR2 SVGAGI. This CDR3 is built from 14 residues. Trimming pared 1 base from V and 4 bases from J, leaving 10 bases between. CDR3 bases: TGTGCCAGCAGTTACTACAGCCGGGGCACTGAAGCTTTCTTT. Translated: CASSYYSRGTEAFF.

CDR3 in DNA: TGTGCCGGCGGCTCCAGCGCCTATGGCTACACCTTC. Translation: CAGGSSAYGYTF. This chain links TRBV28 with TRBJ1-2; unclear D gene. Germline V lookup: CDR1 MDHEN, CDR2 SYDVKM. V gave up 11 bases and J gave up 4 bases, with 14 bases separating them. CDR3 length equals 12 residues.

The CDR3 loop is CASSLLTGGPTDTQYF. Here the CDR3 DNA reads TGTGCCAGCAGTTTATTGACGGGGGGGCCCACAGATACGCAGTATTTT. The chain employs TRBV28 and TRBJ2-3; TRBD2 matches 8 bases. The length of the CDR3 is 16 residues. CDR1 and CDR2 (germline): MDHEN, SYDVKM. V was pared by 1 base and J by 2 bases, with 5 bases of the junction left unmatched.

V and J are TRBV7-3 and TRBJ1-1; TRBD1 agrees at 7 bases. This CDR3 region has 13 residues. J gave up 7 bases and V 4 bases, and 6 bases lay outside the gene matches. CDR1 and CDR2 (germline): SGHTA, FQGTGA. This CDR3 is CASSSDRKSEAFF. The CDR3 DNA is TGTGCCAGCAGCTCGGACAGGAAAAGTGAAGCTTTCTTT.

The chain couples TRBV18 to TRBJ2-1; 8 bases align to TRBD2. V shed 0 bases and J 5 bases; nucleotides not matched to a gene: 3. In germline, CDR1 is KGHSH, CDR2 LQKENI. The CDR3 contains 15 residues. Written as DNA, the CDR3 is TGTGCCAGCTCACCACCCAGCGGGGGAAACAATGAGCAGTTCTTC. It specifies CASSPPSGGNNEQFF.

The DNA for the CDR3 is TGTGCCAGCAGTTGGGCGGGGGGCGCTGGAGAGACCCAGTACTTC. It codes for CASSWAGGAGETQYF. V gene TRBV28 combines with J gene TRBJ2-5; 8 nucleotides line up with TRBD2. The germline V gene has CDR1 MDHEN and CDR2 SYDVKM. Trimming removed 4 bases from V and 4 bases from J; junction bases left unmatched: 8. This CDR3 contains 15 residues.

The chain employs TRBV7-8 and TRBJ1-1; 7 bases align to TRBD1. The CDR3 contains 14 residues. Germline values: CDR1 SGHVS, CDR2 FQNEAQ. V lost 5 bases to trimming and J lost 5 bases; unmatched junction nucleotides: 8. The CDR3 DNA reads TGTGCCAGCAGCCTAGGGACAGTTGGGACTGAAGCTTTCTTT. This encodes CASSLGTVGTEAFF.

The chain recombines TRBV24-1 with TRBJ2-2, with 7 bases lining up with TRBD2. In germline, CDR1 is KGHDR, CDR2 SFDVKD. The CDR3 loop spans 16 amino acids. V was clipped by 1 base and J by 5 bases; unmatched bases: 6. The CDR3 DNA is TGTGCCACCAGTGATTTTGACGGGGAGGGAACCGGGGAGCTGTTTTTT. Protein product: CATSDFDGEGTGELFF.

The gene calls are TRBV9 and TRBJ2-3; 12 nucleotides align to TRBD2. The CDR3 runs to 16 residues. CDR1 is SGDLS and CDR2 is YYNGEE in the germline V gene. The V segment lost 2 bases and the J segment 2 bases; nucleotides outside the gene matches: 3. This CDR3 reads CASSVRTSGVTDTQYF. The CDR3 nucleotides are TGTGCCAGCAGCGTGAGGACTAGCGGGGTCACAGATACGCAGTATTTT.

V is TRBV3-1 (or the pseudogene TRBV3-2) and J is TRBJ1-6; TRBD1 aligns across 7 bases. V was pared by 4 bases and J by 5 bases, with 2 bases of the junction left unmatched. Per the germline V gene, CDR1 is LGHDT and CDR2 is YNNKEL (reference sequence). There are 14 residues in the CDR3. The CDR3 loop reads CASSPTGDNSPLHF. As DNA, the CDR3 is TGTGCCAGCAGCCCCACAGGGGATAATTCACCCCTCCACTTT.

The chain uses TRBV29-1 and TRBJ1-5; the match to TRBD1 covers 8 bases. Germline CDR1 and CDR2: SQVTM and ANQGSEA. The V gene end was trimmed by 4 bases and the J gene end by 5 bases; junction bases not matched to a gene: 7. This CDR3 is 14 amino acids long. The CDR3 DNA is TGCAGCGTTGGGACAGGGTCGCGGGATCAGCCCCAGCATTTT. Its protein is CSVGTGSRDQPQHF.

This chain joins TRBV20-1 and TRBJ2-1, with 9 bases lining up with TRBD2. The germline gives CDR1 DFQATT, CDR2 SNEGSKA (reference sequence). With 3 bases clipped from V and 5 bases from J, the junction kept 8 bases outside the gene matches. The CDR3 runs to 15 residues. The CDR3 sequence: CSASAVAGADNEQFF. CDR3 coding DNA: TGCAGTGCTAGTGCGGTAGCGGGAGCGGACAATGAGCAGTTCTTC.

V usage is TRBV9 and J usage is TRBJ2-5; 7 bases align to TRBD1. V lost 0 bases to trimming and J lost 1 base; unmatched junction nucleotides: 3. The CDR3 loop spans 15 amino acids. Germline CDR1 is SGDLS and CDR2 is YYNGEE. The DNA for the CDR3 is TGTGCCAGCAGCGTAGCGACAGGGCCCCAAGAGACCCAGTACTTC. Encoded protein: CASSVATGPQETQYF. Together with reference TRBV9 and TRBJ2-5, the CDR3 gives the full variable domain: DSGVTQTPKHLITATGQRVTLRCSPRSGDLSVYWYQQSLDQGLQFLIQYYNGEERAKGNILERFSAQQFPDLHSELNLSSLELGDSALYFCASSVATGPQETQYFGPGTRLLVL.

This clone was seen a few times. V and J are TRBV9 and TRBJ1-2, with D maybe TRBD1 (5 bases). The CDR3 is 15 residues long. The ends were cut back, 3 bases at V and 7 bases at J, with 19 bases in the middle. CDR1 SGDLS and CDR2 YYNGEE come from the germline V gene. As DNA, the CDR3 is TGTGCCAGCAGCGCCGGACACCCTTTCTTAGGTGGCTACACCTTC. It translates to CASSAGHPFLGGYTF.

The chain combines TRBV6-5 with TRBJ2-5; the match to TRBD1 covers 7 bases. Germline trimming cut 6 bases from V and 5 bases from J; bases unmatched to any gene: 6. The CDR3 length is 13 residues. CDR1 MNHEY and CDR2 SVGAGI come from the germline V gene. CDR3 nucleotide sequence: TGTGCCAGCAGAGGCACAGGGGAGGAGACCCAGTACTTC. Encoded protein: CASRGTGEETQYF.

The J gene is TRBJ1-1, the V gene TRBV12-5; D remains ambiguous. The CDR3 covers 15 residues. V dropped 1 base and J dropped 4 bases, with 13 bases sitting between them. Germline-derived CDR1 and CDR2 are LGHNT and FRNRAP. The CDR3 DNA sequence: TGTGCTAGTGGTTTGGGACGGGAGATTGGCACTGAAGCTTTCTTT. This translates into CASGLGREIGTEAFF.

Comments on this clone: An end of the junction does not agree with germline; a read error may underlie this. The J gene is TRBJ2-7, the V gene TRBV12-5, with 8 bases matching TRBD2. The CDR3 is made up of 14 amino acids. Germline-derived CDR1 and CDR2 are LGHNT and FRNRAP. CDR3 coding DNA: TGTGCTAGGGGTTGCCCGGGGGGGTACAACGAGCAGTACTTC. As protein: CARGCPGGYNEQYF.

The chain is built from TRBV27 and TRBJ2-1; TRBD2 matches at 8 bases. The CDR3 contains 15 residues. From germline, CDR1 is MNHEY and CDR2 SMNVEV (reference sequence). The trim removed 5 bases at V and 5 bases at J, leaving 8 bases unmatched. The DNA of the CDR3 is TGTGCCAGCAGTCCACGACTAGCGCATAACAATGAGCAGTTCTTC. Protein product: CASSPRLAHNNEQFF.

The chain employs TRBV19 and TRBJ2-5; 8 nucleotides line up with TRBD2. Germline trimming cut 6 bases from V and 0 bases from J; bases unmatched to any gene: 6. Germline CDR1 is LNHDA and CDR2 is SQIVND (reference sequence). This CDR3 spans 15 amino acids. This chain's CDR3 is CASRATSANQETQYF. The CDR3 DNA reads TGTGCCAGTAGAGCGACTAGCGCTAACCAAGAGACCCAGTACTTC.

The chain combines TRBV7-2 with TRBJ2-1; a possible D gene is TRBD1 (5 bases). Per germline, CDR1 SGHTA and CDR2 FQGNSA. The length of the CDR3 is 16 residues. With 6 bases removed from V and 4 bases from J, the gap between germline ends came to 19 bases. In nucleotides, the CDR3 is TGTGCCAGCAGTCGAACGATCCAGGGCCTATACAATGAGCAGTTCTTC. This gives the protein CASSRTIQGLYNEQFF.

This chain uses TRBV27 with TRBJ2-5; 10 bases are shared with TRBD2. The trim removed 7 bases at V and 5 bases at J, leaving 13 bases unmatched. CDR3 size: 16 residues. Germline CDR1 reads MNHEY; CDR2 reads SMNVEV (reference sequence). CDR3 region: CASKGNSGRRGETQYF. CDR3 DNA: TGTGCCAGCAAAGGGAATAGCGGGAGGAGGGGGGAGACCCAGTACTTC.